These T cell receptor beta chains were read from a single sample in a study of blood T cells in healthy people across ages. MiXCR, applied by TCRdb to the 5' RACE reads, yields one record per CDR3 protein. The table lists more than 1,000,000 distinct CDR3 sequences, under 30% of them singletons. The same specimen was also included in a second study, on T cells of mothers and their children.

Sequenced sample: blood. These receptors were collected from a girl under 10 years old in good health. Both conserved end residues are part of each CDR3. D genes are given only for firm matches. Where a row states a size, it is once, few, many or the class of an expanded clone; other rows omit it.

CDR3 protein: CSVESGEADEQYF
CDR3 DNA: TGCAGCGTTGAAAGTGGGGAAGCCGACGAGCAGTACTTC
V gene: TRBV29-1
clone size: NA
CDR3 length: 13
D gene: NA
J gene: TRBJ2-7

CDR3 protein: CASSWPNSTSGNTIYF
CDR3 DNA: TGCGCCAGCAGCTGGCCGAATTCGACCTCTGGAAACACCATATATTTT
V gene: TRBV5-1
clone size: few
CDR3 length: 16
D gene: NA
J gene: TRBJ1-3

CDR3 protein: CAINQRPRDRVTYEQYF
CDR3 DNA: TGTGCCATCAACCAAAGGCCGAGGGACAGAGTGACCTACGAGCAGTACTTC
V gene: TRBV10-3
clone size: NA
CDR3 length: 17
D gene: TRBD1
J gene: TRBJ2-7

CDR3 protein: CASSLPGAQYF
CDR3 DNA: TGTGCCAGCAGCTTACCGGGAGCGCAGTATTTT
V gene: TRBV11-2
clone size: NA
CDR3 length: 11
D gene: NA
J gene: TRBJ2-3

CDR3 protein: CASSHLAGDYEQYF
CDR3 DNA: TGTGCCAGCAGCCACCTAGCGGGAGACTACGAGCAGTACTTC
V gene: TRBV12-3/TRBV12-4
clone size: NA
CDR3 length: 14
D gene: TRBD2
J gene: TRBJ2-7

CDR3 protein: CASSLMKGAFF
CDR3 DNA: TGTGCCAGCAGTTTGATGAAGGGGGCTTTCTTT
V gene: TRBV12-3/TRBV12-4
clone size: NA
CDR3 length: 11
D gene: NA
J gene: TRBJ1-1

CDR3 protein: CASSLTGMEEQYF
CDR3 DNA: TGTGCCAGCAGCCTCACAGGGATGGAGGAGCAGTACTTC
V gene: TRBV7-3
clone size: NA
CDR3 length: 13
D gene: NA
J gene: TRBJ2-7

CDR3 protein: CASSLAPNTEAFF
CDR3 DNA: TGTGCCAGCAGCTTAGCCCCGAACACTGAAGCTTTCTTT
V gene: TRBV5-1
clone size: many
CDR3 length: 13
D gene: NA
J gene: TRBJ1-1

CDR3 protein: CASSPAGAATSETQYF
CDR3 DNA: TGCGCCAGCAGCCCGGCGGGGGCAGCTACATCAGAGACCCAGTACTTC
V gene: TRBV5-1
clone size: NA
CDR3 length: 16
D gene: NA
J gene: TRBJ2-5

CDR3 protein: CASRIPGLAGELNTGEPFF
CDR3 DNA: TGTGCCAGCAGAATTCCGGGACTAGCGGGAGAACTTAACACCGGGGAGCCGTTTTTT
V gene: TRBV6-1
clone size: NA
CDR3 length: 19
D gene: TRBD2
J gene: TRBJ2-2

CDR3 protein: CSLYPDHGNEQFF
CDR3 DNA: TGCAGCTTATACCCGGACCATGGCAATGAGCAGTTCTTC
V gene: TRBV29-1
clone size: NA
CDR3 length: 13
D gene: NA
J gene: TRBJ2-1

CDR3 protein: CASSQSINIQYF
CDR3 DNA: TGTGCCAGCAGCCAAAGCATCAACATTCAGTACTTC
V gene: TRBV3-1
clone size: NA
CDR3 length: 12
D gene: NA
J gene: TRBJ2-4

CDR3 protein: CSASQGINQPQHF
CDR3 DNA: TGCAGTGCTAGTCAAGGTATCAATCAGCCCCAGCATTTT
V gene: TRBV20-1
clone size: NA
CDR3 length: 13
D gene: NA
J gene: TRBJ1-5

CDR3 protein: CASSHMEGQETQYF
CDR3 DNA: TGTGCCAGCAGCCATATGGAAGGGCAAGAGACCCAGTACTTC
V gene: TRBV25-1
clone size: NA
CDR3 length: 14
D gene: NA
J gene: TRBJ2-5

CDR3 protein: CSVEVLETGANVLTF
CDR3 DNA: TGCAGCGTTGAAGTCTTGGAGACTGGGGCCAACGTCCTGACTTTC
V gene: TRBV29-1
clone size: NA
CDR3 length: 15
D gene: NA
J gene: TRBJ2-6

CDR3 protein: CATSSGTSSYNEQFF
CDR3 DNA: TGTGCCACCAGCAGTGGGACTAGCTCCTACAATGAGCAGTTCTTC
V gene: TRBV15
clone size: NA
CDR3 length: 15
D gene: TRBD2
J gene: TRBJ2-1

CDR3 protein: CSARDGDRGNNEQFF
CDR3 DNA: TGCAGTGCTAGAGATGGGGACAGGGGGAACAATGAGCAGTTCTTC
V gene: TRBV20-1
clone size: few
CDR3 length: 15
D gene: TRBD1
J gene: TRBJ2-1

CDR3 protein: CSVRGDRSDYEQYF
CDR3 DNA: TGCAGCGTACGGGGGGACAGGAGCGACTACGAGCAGTACTTC
V gene: TRBV29-1
clone size: NA
CDR3 length: 14
D gene: NA
J gene: TRBJ2-7

CDR3 protein: CSVQGGGKGETQYF
CDR3 DNA: TGCAGCGTCCAGGGTGGGGGTAAAGGAGAGACCCAGTACTTC
V gene: TRBV29-1
clone size: NA
CDR3 length: 14
D gene: NA
J gene: TRBJ2-5

CDR3 protein: CSVGGLYSQGYTF
CDR3 DNA: TGCAGCGTTGGAGGGCTTTACAGTCAGGGCTACACCTTC
V gene: TRBV29-1
clone size: few
CDR3 length: 13
D gene: NA
J gene: TRBJ1-2

CDR3 protein: CSARGQGQGLTGELFF
CDR3 DNA: TGCAGCGCTAGAGGTCAGGGACAGGGTCTCACCGGGGAGCTGTTTTTT
V gene: TRBV20-1
clone size: few
CDR3 length: 16
D gene: TRBD1
J gene: TRBJ2-2

CDR3 protein: CSARQRQGVYEQYF
CDR3 DNA: TGCAGTGCTAGACAGCGACAGGGGGTTTACGAGCAGTACTTC
V gene: TRBV20-1
clone size: many
CDR3 length: 14
D gene: TRBD1
J gene: TRBJ2-7

CDR3 protein: CATSRGIDTSYGYTF
CDR3 DNA: TGTGCCACCAGCAGAGGGATAGACACCAGCTATGGCTACACCTTC
V gene: TRBV15
clone size: NA
CDR3 length: 15
D gene: NA
J gene: TRBJ1-2

CDR3 protein: CASSRIGTTNYEQYF
CDR3 DNA: TGTGCCAGCAGCCGCATCGGGACCACCAATTACGAGCAGTACTTC
V gene: TRBV7-9
clone size: NA
CDR3 length: 15
D gene: NA
J gene: TRBJ2-7

CDR3 protein: CASSQSPLGGVTEAFF
CDR3 DNA: TGTGCCAGCAGCCAAAGCCCCCTCGGGGGGGTTACTGAAGCTTTCTTT
V gene: TRBV4-2
clone size: few
CDR3 length: 16
D gene: NA
J gene: TRBJ1-1

CDR3 protein: CARRASSDLAKNIQYF
CDR3 DNA: TGTGCCAGGAGGGCCTCTTCAGATCTAGCCAAAAACATTCAGTACTTC
V gene: TRBV5-6
clone size: few
CDR3 length: 16
D gene: NA
J gene: TRBJ2-4

CDR3 protein: CASSRPMPGQRGETQYF
CDR3 DNA: TGTGCCAGCAGTCGCCCTATGCCGGGACAGAGGGGAGAGACCCAGTACTTC
V gene: TRBV28
clone size: NA
CDR3 length: 17
D gene: TRBD1
J gene: TRBJ2-5

CDR3 protein: CASSYPHYEQYF
CDR3 DNA: TGTGCCAGCAGTTATCCTCACTACGAGCAGTACTTC
V gene: TRBV6-2/TRBV6-3
clone size: few
CDR3 length: 12
D gene: NA
J gene: TRBJ2-7

CDR3 protein: CASSGWWRDGTYEQYF
CDR3 DNA: TGTGCCAGCAGTGGATGGTGGCGGGACGGTACCTACGAGCAGTACTTC
V gene: TRBV6-1
clone size: NA
CDR3 length: 16
D gene: NA
J gene: TRBJ2-7

CDR3 protein: CATSRDSAGGYNEQFF
CDR3 DNA: TGTGCCACCAGCAGAGATTCGGCGGGAGGGTACAATGAGCAGTTCTTC
V gene: TRBV15
clone size: once
CDR3 length: 16
D gene: TRBD2
J gene: TRBJ2-1

CDR3 protein: CASRMGADTEAFF
CDR3 DNA: TGTGCCAGCAGGATGGGGGCGGACACTGAAGCTTTCTTT
V gene: TRBV5-6
clone size: NA
CDR3 length: 13
D gene: NA
J gene: TRBJ1-1

CDR3 protein: CASREPGQPTSTDTQYF
CDR3 DNA: TGTGCCAGCAGGGAACCGGGACAGCCTACTAGCACAGATACGCAGTATTTT
V gene: TRBV6-1
clone size: few
CDR3 length: 17
D gene: TRBD1
J gene: TRBJ2-3

CDR3 protein: CASYGGNGYTF
CDR3 DNA: TGTGCCAGCTATGGGGGTAACGGCTACACCTTC
V gene: TRBV9
clone size: few
CDR3 length: 11
D gene: NA
J gene: TRBJ1-2

CDR3 protein: CASSLLGEDGYTF
CDR3 DNA: TGCGCCAGCAGCTTGTTAGGGGAGGATGGCTACACCTTC
V gene: TRBV5-1
clone size: few
CDR3 length: 13
D gene: NA
J gene: TRBJ1-2

CDR3 protein: CASSHLPGQGDEQYF
CDR3 DNA: TGTGCCAGCAGCCACCTGCCGGGACAGGGCGACGAGCAGTACTTC
V gene: TRBV5-6
clone size: NA
CDR3 length: 15
D gene: TRBD1
J gene: TRBJ2-7

CDR3 protein: CSARDSPGLTFEQFF
CDR3 DNA: TGCAGTGCTAGAGATTCCCCGGGACTAACATTTGAGCAGTTCTTC
V gene: TRBV20-1
clone size: NA
CDR3 length: 15
D gene: TRBD2
J gene: TRBJ2-1

CDR3 protein: CASSRGGQEPFTNTDTQYF
CDR3 DNA: TGTGCCAGCAGCCGGGGAGGACAGGAACCCTTTACGAACACAGATACGCAGTACTTT
V gene: TRBV7-6
clone size: few
CDR3 length: 19
D gene: NA
J gene: TRBJ2-3

CDR3 protein: CSASGTGDGNTIYF
CDR3 DNA: TGCAGTGCTTCCGGGACAGGGGATGGAAACACCATATATTTT
V gene: TRBV20-1
clone size: NA
CDR3 length: 14
D gene: TRBD1
J gene: TRBJ1-3

CDR3 protein: CASSGAQRSTDTQYF
CDR3 DNA: TGTGCCAGCAGTGGAGCGCAGCGGAGCACAGATACGCAGTATTTT
V gene: TRBV2
clone size: few
CDR3 length: 15
D gene: NA
J gene: TRBJ2-3

CDR3 protein: CASSLVGSPNTGELFF
CDR3 DNA: TGTGCCAGCAGCTTGGTGGGGTCCCCGAACACCGGGGAGCTGTTTTTT
V gene: TRBV5-5
clone size: NA
CDR3 length: 16
D gene: NA
J gene: TRBJ2-2